This TCR beta chain was obtained from a study of blood T cell repertoires in COVID-19. Study-wide context: Sample material is recorded as cDNA or gDNA derived from T cells, B-cell-depleted T cells, or PBMCs.

Per the authors' pipeline: For nucleated cells, counts were estimated from reference gene primer amplification. Assay used: immunoSEQ multiplex PCR; TCRdb lists only in-frame clones, some missing. That table is the source of V, J and clone size, and D and trimming were worked out from the DNA. The sample lists approximately 250,000 clones; roughly 85% were seen once. This clone was counted a single time. The CDR3 is 13 amino acids. After removal of 8 bases from V and 5 bases from J, the junction contained 6 bases not matched to a gene. Sample: peripheral blood. V is TRBV12-3 or TRBV12-4 and J is TRBJ2-1; the match to TRBD2 covers 7 bases. This TCR derives from a man aged 30-40 years who had recovered from COVID-19. The chain's CDR3 is CASGAGNHNEQFF. The CDR3 nucleotides are TGTGCCAGCGGAGCGGGGAACCACAATGAGCAGTTCTTC.